The subject of this entry is one TCR beta chain. The antigen is not known. This sample is drawn from a study of graft-versus-host responses after intestinal transplantation. Study details: Each recipient received anti-thymocyte globulin induction, then tacrolimus and steroids for about 3 years. General observations from the study: Within allografts, high graft-versus-host to host-versus-graft clonal ratios were seen among patients with graft-donor T cell macrochimerism.

Sequencing used immunoSEQ multiplex PCR; TCRdb keeps in-frame clones, though not all of them. The table lists about 41,000 clones, 95% of them singletons, with about 0.54% in the top ten. The CDR3 totals 17 residues. Germline CDR1 reads MGHRA; CDR2 reads YSYEKL. The trim removed 2 bases at V and 0 bases at J, leaving 8 bases unmatched. The clonotype comes from a human donor who was the organ donor for an intestinal transplant. The rearrangement uses TRBV4-1 and TRBJ1-1; TRBD1 matches at 8 bases. This material consisted of unstimulated CD8+ T cells sorted from spleen or lymph node cells, taken before transplant. The CDR3 nucleotides read TGCGCCAGCAGCCAACGTCAGGGGGCCTTTATGAACACTGAAGCTTTCTTT. Translation: CASSQRQGAFMNTEAFF.